The clone carrying this TCR beta chain was counted only a few times. The authors amplified TCR beta CDR3 regions, and they did so from RNA transcripts for repertoire sequencing. The first-round RT-PCR employed HTBI primers together with the Qiagen OneStep RT-PCR kit. A multiplex PCR was then performed as the second round. TCRdb reprocessed the multiplex PCR reads with MiXCR, giving one entry per CDR3 protein. The sample holds 600,000 to 950,000 distinct CDR3 sequences, approximately 40% seen once. This entry comes from a study of Graves' ophthalmopathy and Graves' hyperthyroidism. Across the whole study: Peripheral blood was gathered at the point of initial diagnosis, before any treatment started.

The germline CDR1 and CDR2 sequences are LGHNA and YSLEER. CDR3 length: 14 amino acids. Trimming removed 1 base from V and 4 bases from J, with 10 bases in between. The specimen sequenced was peripheral blood. This sequence joins TRBV4-3 and TRBJ1-1; no definite D call. The clonotype comes from an adult man with Graves' ophthalmopathy. The CDR3 DNA follows: TGCGCCAGCAGCCAAGGAGCCCAAGGCACTGAAGCTTTCTTT. It codes for CASSQGAQGTEAFF.